This T cell receptor (beta chain) was identified in a study of T cell responses to AZD1222 COVID-19 vaccine. CDR1 MNHEY and CDR2 SVGAGI come from the germline V gene. The ends were cut back, 6 bases at V and 1 base at J, with 7 bases in the middle. This CDR3 is built from 12 residues. Whole-study results and caveats: Samples come after the peak T cell response, not at day 14. White British people made up most donors, females outnumbered males, and clonal diversity was possibly underestimated.

Data came from immunoSEQ multiplex PCR; TCRdb stores just in-frame clones and leaves some out. The sample has over 85,000 clones, about 95% seen once. As to this clone: The antigen is unknown.

Sequenced material: peripheral blood, taken 28 days after the second AZD1222 dose. The sequence came from an adult who received the AZD1222 COVID-19 vaccine. This sequence joins TRBV6-5 and TRBJ2-7, with D unclear. CDR3 residues: CASRVSSYEQYF. DNA of the CDR3: TGTGCCAGCAGGGTATCTTCCTACGAGCAGTACTTC.